This TCR beta chain is from a study of regulatory T cells in long-lasting Graves disease. This clonotype has ten or more counts. Arm-PCR with iRepertoire HTBI primers amplified the CDR3 regions for these TCR beta libraries. MiXCR was run by TCRdb on the multiplex PCR reads, yielding one entry per CDR3 protein. The table shows about 540,000 distinct CDR3 sequences, with about 14% occurring only once. The CDR3 has 11 residues. V lost 4 bases, J lost 2 bases, and 6 bases lay in between. CDR1 SQVTM and CDR2 ANQGSEA come from the germline V gene. Time point of the sample: newly diagnosed GD, antithyroid drugs for less than 3 months. Extracted PBMC RNA gave rise to the TCR library. These same records also appear under a second study, on T cells in Graves' hyperthyroidism and ophthalmopathy. As that report states: In the first-round RT-PCR of the TCR CDR3, the HTBI primer set was used.

Source: peripheral blood mononuclear cells (PBMCs), taken at new diagnosis, from a patient treated with antithyroid drugs. The chain recombines TRBV29-1 with TRBJ2-7; perhaps TRBD1 as D (5 bases). The receptor was derived from a man younger than 45 with Graves disease. CDR3 sequence: CSVAQAYEQYF. The CDR3 nucleotides are TGCAGCGTTGCACAGGCCTACGAGCAGTACTTC.